The present entry profiles one TCR beta chain with its context. Its binding antigen is unknown. Base-call qualities are not available, and no considerably larger clone is one nucleotide away. V lost 7 bases and J lost 5 bases, and the count of bases not matched to a germline gene is 6. The CDR3 covers 13 residues, taking in both the cysteine and the phenylalanine. Here the CDR3 DNA is all that survives: 39 bases in frame from base 1. As encoded in the germline V gene, CDR1 is WSHSY while CDR2 is SAAADI. Participants in the prospective study were aged 18 to 89 years, lived in 20 to 25 United States geographic areas, and enrolled through a virtual design. In the prospective study, participants were assigned to cohorts based on the clinical history participants reported in a screening survey and a study questionnaire. Mobile phlebotomists in the prospective study collected whole blood, serum and a nasopharyngeal or oropharyngeal swab from every participant. Participants in the prospective study had the option to provide additional blood draws and questionnaires over a roughly 2-month period. Blood samples from the prospective study were shipped frozen or at room temperature prior to DNA extraction.

This specimen belongs to a study of blood T cell repertoires in COVID-19 (dated by TCRdb to the early 2020s). For the study in its entirety: For ImmuneRACE Cohort 3, a participant was defined as recovered based on two consecutive negative NP/OP PCR tests, clearance by a healthcare professional, or resolution of symptoms. HLA class I and class II types, where available, came from metadata supplied by the sample provider rather than from assay-based typing. Deeply sampled blood TCRbeta repertoires from subjects exposed to, actively infected with, or recovered from COVID-19 were included in the dataset. The samples were drawn from two sources: the first 160 participants of the ongoing ImmuneRACE study, and approximately 1,300 subjects contributed by 6 global collaborators. Nearly every sample came with metadata listing a de-identified subject ID, COVID-19 status, age in years and sex. The material from the prospective study consisted of cDNA or gDNA derived from T cells, B-cell-depleted T cells, or PBMCs. The repertoires were released in a freely available public database meant as a resource for research on the immune response to SARS-CoV-2. Samples from collaborators originated in the United States, Italy and Spain and spanned both the acute and convalescent phases of COVID-19. Findings and caveats that apply to the study as a whole: How much clinical and demographic metadata was included differed by source and by participant, and the metadata was provided uncurated.

The immunoSEQ Assay, a bias-controlled multiplex PCR, was used to amplify TCRbeta CDR3 regions from genomic DNA. On the authors' methods: The number of nucleated cells in each sample was estimated by amplification of reference gene primers within the assay. To quantify the absolute abundance of each unique TCRbeta CDR3 rearrangement, sequence reads were collapsed and filtered. Productive Simpson clonality was computed per sample as the square root of Simpson's diversity index over productive rearrangements. This is the immuneACCESS table as TCRdb keeps it, with only in-frame sequences that have V and J called. A part of the clones is gone; compared with another copy, unresolved V genes explain less than half, and the rest is unexplained. The DNA gave D and trimming, while V, J and clone size come from that table. The sample yields some 200,000 clones; 70% to 90% were counted once. The ten top clones hold approximately 2.8% of the sample.

The sequence came from a woman in her fifties or sixties in a cohort exposed to, infected with or recovered from COVID-19 (not recorded which). Recombination joined TRBV10-2 with TRBJ2-5; 8 central bases correspond to TRBD1. The sequenced sample was PBMCs or T cells enriched from blood (not recorded which). CDR3 protein: CASTTTGEETQYF. The DNA reads TGCGCCAGCACCACGACAGGGGAGGAGACCCAGTACTTC.